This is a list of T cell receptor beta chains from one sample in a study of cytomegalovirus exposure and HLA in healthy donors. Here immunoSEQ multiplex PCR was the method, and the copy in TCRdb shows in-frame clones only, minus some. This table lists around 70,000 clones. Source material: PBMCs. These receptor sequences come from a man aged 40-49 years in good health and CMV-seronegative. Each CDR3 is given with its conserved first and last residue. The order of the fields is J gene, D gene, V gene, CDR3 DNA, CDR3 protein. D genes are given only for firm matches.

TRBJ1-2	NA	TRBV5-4	TGTGCCAGCAGCGGACAGATTAACTATGGCTACACCTTC	CASSGQINYGYTF
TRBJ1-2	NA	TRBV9	TGTGCCAGCAGCGTAGCCCAGAACTATGGCTACACCTTC	CASSVAQNYGYTF
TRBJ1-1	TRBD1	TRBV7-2	TGTGCCAGCAGCCTAAACAGGGGGCGGTTTTCATCGAACACTGAAGCTTTCTTT	CASSLNRGRFSSNTEAFF
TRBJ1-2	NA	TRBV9	TGTGCCAGCAGCGTAAGGGGGGGTACTAACTATGGCTACACCTTC	CASSVRGGTNYGYTF
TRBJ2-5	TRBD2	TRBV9	TGTGCCAGCAGCGTAGGAACTAGCGGGGGCGAGACCCAGTACTTC	CASSVGTSGGETQYF
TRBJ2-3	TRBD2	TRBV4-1	TGCGCCAGCAGGTTAAGCGGGGGGATGACAGATACGCAGTATTTT	CASRLSGGMTDTQYF
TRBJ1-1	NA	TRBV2	TGTGCCAGCCTCACCAGGAACACTGAAGCTTTCTTT	CASLTRNTEAFF
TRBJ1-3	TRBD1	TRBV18	TGTGCCAGCTCCGATCAGGGGGCGGCTGGAAACACCATATATTTT	CASSDQGAAGNTIYF
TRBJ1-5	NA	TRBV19	TGTGCCAGTAGTGGGACTCAATCAGCCCAGCATTTT	CASSGTQSAQHF
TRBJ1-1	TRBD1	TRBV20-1	TGCAGAGCGGACAGGAGGACTGAAGCTTTCTTT	CRADRRTEAFF
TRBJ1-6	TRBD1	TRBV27	TGTGCCAGCAACCGGGACAGGGGATGGGGTTCACCCCTCCACTTT	CASNRDRGWGSPLHF
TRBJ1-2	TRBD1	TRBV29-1	TGCAGCGTTCGAACCACGGACAGGGGGCTGGTTGGCTACACCTTC	CSVRTTDRGLVGYTF
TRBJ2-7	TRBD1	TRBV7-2	TGTGCCAGCAGCAAAAGAGGGGGACAGGGGGTTTACGAGCAGTACTTC	CASSKRGGQGVYEQYF
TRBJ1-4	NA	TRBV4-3	TGCGCCAGCAGCCAAGGAACTGTTACTAATGAAAAACTGTTTTTT	CASSQGTVTNEKLFF
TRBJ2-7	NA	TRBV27	TGTGCCAGCATCGACTCGAATCCTCCCTACGAGCAGTACTTC	CASIDSNPPYEQYF
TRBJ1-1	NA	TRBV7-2	TGTGCCAGCAGTCTCCGGAGGGTGGCTATTAGTTTAACTGAAGCTTTCTTT	CASSLRRVAISLTEAFF
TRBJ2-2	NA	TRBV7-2	TGTGCCAGCAGCTTAGATTGGGCAGGAGGTACGAACACCGGGGAGCTGTTTTTT	CASSLDWAGGTNTGELFF
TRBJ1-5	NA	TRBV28	TGTGCCAGCAGTTTATCCGGAGGAGGCAATCAGCCCCAGCATTTT	CASSLSGGGNQPQHF
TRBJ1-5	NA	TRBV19	TGTGCCAGTAGTATAGCTCTAACCGGGGTTCGGCCCCAGCATTTT	CASSIALTGVRPQHF
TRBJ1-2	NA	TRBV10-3	TGTGCCACCGGGGAGAGGGGAGGGGAGGATGGCTACACCTTC	CATGERGGEDGYTF
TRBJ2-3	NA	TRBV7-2	TGTGCCAGCAGCCCCAGTCCAGCGGACCGCGGTACGCAGTATTTT	CASSPSPADRGTQYF
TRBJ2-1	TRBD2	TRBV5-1	TGCGCCAGCAGCATTCCAGGTAGCGGGGGTTTGGTCTACAATGAGCAGTTCTTC	CASSIPGSGGLVYNEQFF
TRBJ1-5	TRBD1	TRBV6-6	TGTGCCAGCAGTCCGCCGGGACAGGTCAATCAGCCCCAGCATTTT	CASSPPGQVNQPQHF
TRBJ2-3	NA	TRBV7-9	TGTGCCAGCAGCTCCCTACCATTCGATACGCAGTATTTT	CASSSLPFDTQYF
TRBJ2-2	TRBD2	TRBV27	TGTGCCAGCAGTCCCCGGGGTAGCGGGAGCGGTCGAACCGGGGAGCTGTTTTTT	CASSPRGSGSGRTGELFF
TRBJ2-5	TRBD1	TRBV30	TGTGCCTGGAGTACGGGACAGGGGAGGGAGACCCAGTACTTC	CAWSTGQGRETQYF
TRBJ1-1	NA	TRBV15	TGTGCCACCAGCAGAGATCGGGTTCCCACTGAAGCTTTCTTT	CATSRDRVPTEAFF
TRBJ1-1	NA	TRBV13	TGTGCCAGCCAACAGGCCACGAACACTGAAGCTTTCTTT	CASQQATNTEAFF
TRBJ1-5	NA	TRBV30	TGTGCCTGGAATTGGGGGGGCAATCAGCCCCAGCATTTT	CAWNWGGNQPQHF
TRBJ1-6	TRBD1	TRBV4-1	TGCGCCAGCAGCCCCTCCGGGACAGGGGATAATTCACCCCTCCACTTT	CASSPSGTGDNSPLHF
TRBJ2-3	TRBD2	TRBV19	TGTGCCAGTAGTATAGTAGGCCTAGCGGGCACAGATACGCAGTATTTT	CASSIVGLAGTDTQYF
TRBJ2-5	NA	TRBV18	TGTGCCAGCTCACCACCGTGGGGCGCCCAAGAGACCCAGTACTTC	CASSPPWGAQETQYF
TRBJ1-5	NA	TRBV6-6	TGTGCCAGTACTCCCCCGGGGAACAATCAGCCCCAGCATTTT	CASTPPGNNQPQHF
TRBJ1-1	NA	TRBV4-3	TGCGCCAGCAGCCAAGAGGTGCGAAGCACTGAAGCTTTCTTT	CASSQEVRSTEAFF